Detailed here is one T cell receptor beta chain. Its target antigen remains unknown. No quality values exist for individual bases; no much larger clone is one base distant. Donors were healthy HIV-negative adults with no recently reported acute infections or vaccinations. Every donor was a Caucasian adult residing in Nashville, Tennessee, USA. CD4+ T cells were enriched by magnetic negative selection; naive cells were then positively selected on CD45RA, and the negative fraction formed the memory subset. Blood was collected by leukapheresis, and PBMCs were isolated by Ficoll-Histopaque density gradient centrifugation and then cryopreserved in liquid nitrogen vapor phase. Analytical flow cytometry was used to check the purity and quantity of every magnetically sorted T cell population. Genomic DNA was isolated from each sorted fraction and quantified by UV absorbance on a Nanodrop 2000c. The germline V and J ends show losses of 6 bases and 4 bases respectively, and no gene match explains 5 bases of the junction. From cysteine to phenylalanine, the CDR3 is 14 amino acids long. The DNA shown is the 42-base CDR3, in frame from base 1. According to the germline V gene, CDR1 reads ENHRY and CDR2 reads SYGVKD.

The data stem from a study of shared clonotypes between healthy human individuals (dated by TCRdb to the early 2020s). For context, the study as a whole: A few men and a couple of women, aged 18 to 49 years, made up the cohort. Per donor, three plates each were used for CD4 naive and CD4 memory, two for CD8 naive, and one for CD8 memory. To increase sequencing depth and limit assay-specific biases, TCR repertoire library preparation and sequencing were carried out by different laboratories using diverse techniques. Blood TCR repertoires of roughly 5 healthy adults were deeply sequenced to estimate repertoire size and the extent of clonotype sharing between individuals. Leukapheresis yielded between about 0.94 and 8.9 billion PBMCs per donor.

TCR CDR3 regions were amplified from genomic DNA by multiplex PCR using the deep immunoSEQ assay. Extracted genomic DNA from each cell subset was distributed evenly across all wells of several immunoSEQ 96-well plates, and each plate was treated as a replicate. Each replicate PCR for sorted subsets received about 180 ng genomic DNA, equal to some 32,000 T cell genomes. The purified libraries were quantified using a Qubit 3.0 fluorometer, sized with a Bioanalyzer 2100, and then quantified again using the KAPA Library Quantification kit. A separate single-read 150-cycle Illumina NextSeq 550 flow cell was used to sequence each immunoSEQ 96-well plate. The paper's processing steps were these. The immunoSEQ output contained only junctional sequences without quality scores, so filtering could not match that applied to full-length reads. Sequences were annotated with PyIR, a Python wrapper for IgBLAST v1.9, using IMGT germline references to assign V/J genes and CDR3. Reads were removed for weak V/J assignments (E-value above 1e-6), missing CDR3, stop codons, out-of-frame junctions, or ambiguous translated residues. A V3J clonotype was defined by an identical inferred V gene, J gene, and CDR3 amino acid sequence. Percentage overlap between repertoires was computed as shared unique clonotypes divided by the size of the smaller repertoire. Richness of each repertoire was evaluated using RTK rarefaction, the Chao1 estimator, and Recon v2.1 estimates of unobserved clonotypes. Generation probabilities were computed with OLGA for all TCRbeta clonotypes obtained by the gDNA method from a handful of donors. TCRdb's version of the immuneACCESS table is confined to in-frame rearrangements and falls short of the full clone set. An unresolved V gene accounts for under half of the shortfall where checked; the remainder is of unknown origin. V and J calls and clone size are copied from that table; D and trimming were computed from the DNA. The sample table holds over a million clones, of which approximately 96% were seen once. The ten most abundant clones make up more than 0.9% of the sample.

Results and caveats for the whole study, not just this receptor: Sampling was restricted to blood, and TCR repertoires in tissues likely differ from the TCR repertoires found in blood. Larger estimated clonotype richness was generally found for naive subsets than for memory subsets. Pairwise subsampling indicated that sequencing depth was expected to affect the degree of clonotype sharing among donors. Compared with non-shared clonotypes, the clonotypes found in all four sorted-subset donors had higher generation probabilities. When several donors were compared, the shared fraction of clonotypes was roughly 5% for naive CD4, approximately 3.3% for naive CD8, 2.3% for memory CD4, and 0.4% for memory CD8. The small number of donors limited the genetic and exposure-history diversity represented. Incomplete sequencing was indicated by rarefaction of sorted-subset datasets, despite the large sequencing depth.

Here the chain combines TRBV10-3 and TRBJ2-3; 9 bases in between match TRBD2. The source is a man in his thirties or forties in good health. The sample was naive CD4+ T cells sorted from blood. The cell subset or site label corresponds to: CD45RA+ positively selected. CDR3 region: CAIRPGLASDTQYF. The sequenced DNA: TGTGCCATCAGGCCGGGACTAGCCTCAGATACGCAGTATTTT.